This entry concerns a single TCR beta chain. Unmatched junction bases numbered 9, after V lost 4 bases and J lost 4 bases. The CDR3 is 15 residues long. Germline V gene sequence: CDR1 KGHSH, CDR2 LQKENI. Participant-given clinical history determined each cohort assignment. Within 2 weeks of study entry, exposed participants had contacted a PCR-confirmed or clinician-diagnosed COVID-19 case. This entry is derived from a study of blood T cell repertoires in COVID-19. Sequenced by immunoSEQ multiplex PCR; TCRdb stores in-frame clones only, minus some. The data show a few hundred thousand clones, approximately 81% seen once.

V is TRBV18 and J is TRBJ1-1, with 7 bases fitting TRBD1. The sequenced material came from PBMCs or T cells enriched from blood (not recorded which). This receptor was taken from a woman aged 45-65 years who had been exposed to COVID-19. DNA of the CDR3: TGTGCCAGCTCACTTGCTCAGGACAGGTCCACTGAAGCTTTCTTT. Translated, it gives CASSLAQDRSTEAFF.